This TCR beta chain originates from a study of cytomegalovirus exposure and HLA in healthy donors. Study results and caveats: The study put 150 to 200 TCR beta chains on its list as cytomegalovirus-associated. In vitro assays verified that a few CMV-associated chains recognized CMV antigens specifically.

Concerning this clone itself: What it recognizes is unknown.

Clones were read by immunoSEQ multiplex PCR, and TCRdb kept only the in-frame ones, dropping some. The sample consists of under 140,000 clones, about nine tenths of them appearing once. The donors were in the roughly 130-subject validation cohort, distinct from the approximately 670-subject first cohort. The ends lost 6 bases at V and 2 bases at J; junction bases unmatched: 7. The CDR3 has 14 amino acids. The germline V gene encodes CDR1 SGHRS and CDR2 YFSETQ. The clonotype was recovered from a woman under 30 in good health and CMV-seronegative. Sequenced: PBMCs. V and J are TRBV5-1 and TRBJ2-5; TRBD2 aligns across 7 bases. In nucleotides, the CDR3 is TGCGCCAGCAACCTAGCGGACACGCAAGAGACCCAGTACTTC. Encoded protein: CASNLADTQETQYF.